Following are 25 T cell receptor beta chains from one sample sequenced in a study of T cell repertoires in cytomegalovirus infection. No cognate antigen is known for these TCRs. TCRdb re-derived calls from the reads in MiXCR, one entry per CDR3 protein. The sample yields approximately 350,000 distinct CDR3 sequences, about 35% seen once. The sample consisted of cultured PBMCs, taken from culture after CMV antigen stimulation. The receptors come from a human donor in good health (CMV status not recorded). Some clones in this sample may be carry-over from other donors' samples.

This clonotype has just a few counts. The chain is built from TRBV6-2 or TRBV6-3 and TRBJ2-7; D may match TRBD1 or TRBD2 (5 bases each). V was trimmed by 0 bases and J by 5 bases, leaving 11 bases between them. This CDR3 is 14 amino acids long. CDR1 and CDR2 (germline): MNHEY, SVGEGT. CDR3 DNA: TGTGCCAGCAGTTACTCCGAGGGGCTGAACGAGCAGTACGTC. Its translation: CASSYSEGLNEQYV.

The rearrangement links TRBV11-2 to TRBJ2-7, with unresolved D. The CDR3 sequence is 13 residues long. CDR1 is SGHAT and CDR2 is FQNNGV in the germline V gene. V dropped 1 base and J dropped 4 bases, with 8 bases sitting between them. This CDR3 reads CASSLGVAYEQYV. CDR3 sequence (DNA): TGTGCCAGCAGCTTAGGGGTCGCTTACGAGCAGTACGTC.

The sample holds a few counts of this clonotype. The chain employs TRBV12-3 or TRBV12-4 and TRBJ2-5, with 7 bases aligning to TRBD1. The CDR3 is made up of 15 amino acids. V trimming: 4 bases; J trimming: 1 base; junction bases outside the gene matches: 6. The CDR3 bases are TGTGCCAGCAGTTGGGGACAGCTATCCCAAGAGACCCAGTACTTC. Its protein product is CASSWGQLSQETQYF.

The rearrangement links TRBV11-1 to TRBJ2-7, with D uncertain. The CDR3 spans 13 residues. In germline, CDR1 is SGHAT, CDR2 FQDESV (reference sequence). The V gene lost 5 bases and the J gene lost 2 bases, with 10 bases spanning the gap. Written as DNA, the CDR3 is TGTGCCAGCAGCCTTGGGCCACCCTACGAGCAGTACTTC. Encoded protein: CASSLGPPYEQYF.

The chain uses TRBV4-1 and TRBJ2-1; possible D gene TRBD2, 6 bases. CDR1 MGHRA and CDR2 YSYEKL come from the germline V gene. The ends were cut back, 1 base at V and 3 bases at J, with 19 bases in the middle. The CDR3 sequence is 18 residues long. The CDR3 region is CASSQVVSGDALYNEQFF. The CDR3 bases are TGCGCCAGCAGCCAAGTGGTCTCGGGGGATGCTCTCTACAATGAGCAGTTCTTC.

This sequence joins TRBV6-2 or TRBV6-3 and TRBJ2-1, with TRBD2 matching over 11 bases. V lost 6 bases and J lost 0; bases outside the gene matches: 13. Germline V gene data show CDR1 as MNHEY and CDR2 as SVGEGT. There are 19 residues in the CDR3. CDR3 nucleotides: TGTGCCAGCAGCTCCCCCGGGACTAGCGGAGGTGGCTCCTACAATGAGCAGTTCTTC. It codes for CASSSPGTSGGGSYNEQFF.

This clonotype was seen repeatedly, ten times or more. The chain joins TRBV7-2 to TRBJ2-1, with 13 bases identical to TRBD2. Trimming removed 7 bases from V and 8 bases from J; junction bases left unmatched: 11. The V gene's germline CDR1 is SGHTA and CDR2 FQGNSA. CDR3 length: 16 amino acids. The CDR3 sequence: CASKKYGTSGKDEQFF. For the CDR3, the DNA is TGTGCCAGCAAAAAATACGGGACTAGCGGGAAAGATGAGCAGTTCTTC.

The chain employs TRBV5-5 and TRBJ2-5, with TRBD2 matching over 13 bases. Germline V gene sequence: CDR1 SGHKS, CDR2 YYEKEE (reference sequence). The CDR3 is made up of 16 amino acids. J was trimmed by 5 bases and V by 4 bases; bases with no gene match: 8. CDR3 residues: CASSPGLAGAFETQYF. For the CDR3, the DNA is TGTGCCAGCAGCCCCGGACTAGCGGGAGCTTTTGAGACCCAGTACTTC.

With regard to this clonotype: One end of the junction varies from germline; a read error may be responsible. The chain couples TRBV20-1 to TRBJ2-3; the match to TRBD2 covers 9 bases. The CDR3 has 14 residues. The germline CDR1 and CDR2 sequences are DFQATT and SNEGSKA (reference sequence). The CDR3 DNA reads as TGCAGTGCTAGATATAGCGGGGGTAAAAGGTCATCTGTATTT. Its translation: CSARYSGGKRSSVF.

This clonotype came up a few times. V and J are TRBV20-1 and TRBJ2-1; weak D call: TRBD2 (6 bases). From germline, CDR1 is DFQATT and CDR2 SNEGSKA (reference sequence). The germline V and J ends were trimmed by 5 bases and 1 base, with 6 bases remaining between them. The CDR3 has 12 residues. The CDR3 loop is CSAGRSYNEQFF. In nucleotides, the CDR3 is TGCAGTGCTGGGAGGTCCTACAATGAGCAGTTCTTC.

This clonotype was seen ten or more times. The genes are TRBV7-2 and TRBJ2-2; D gene unclear. The V end was cut by 1 base, the J end by 6 bases, with 3 bases between. There are 12 residues in the CDR3. Germline CDR1 and CDR2: SGHTA and FQGNSA. The CDR3 DNA reads as TGTGCCAGCAGCTTAGGTCCCGGGGAGCTGTTTTTT. Amino acid sequence: CASSLGPGELFF.

This clonotype has only a few counts. The genes are TRBV29-1 and TRBJ2-2, with no clear D. The V end was cut by 7 bases, the J end by 7 bases, with 7 bases between. CDR1 and CDR2 (germline): SQVTM, ANQGSEA. There are 10 residues in the CDR3. The CDR3 spells CSEEGGELFF. The CDR3 nucleotides read TGCAGCGAGGAAGGCGGGGAGCTGTTTTTT.

This chain connects TRBV12-3 or TRBV12-4 to TRBJ2-1, with D possibly TRBD2 on 6 matching bases. Trimming cost V 2 bases and J 4 bases, with 12 bases left between them. This CDR3 is 15 amino acids long. The CDR3 DNA sequence: TGTGCCAGCAGTTTAAGGGAGGCTGGGTACAATGAGCAGTTCTTC. Protein product: CASSLREAGYNEQFF.

This clonotype was observed a handful of times. V gene TRBV7-4 combines with J gene TRBJ1-1; D not certain. V lost 5 bases to trimming and J lost 0 bases, with 10 bases between them. The germline V gene encodes CDR1 SGHVT and CDR2 SQSDAQ. The CDR3 is 14 residues long. CDR3 in amino acids: CASSVSQVNTEAFF. For the CDR3, the DNA is TGTGCCAGCAGCGTATCCCAGGTGAACACTGAAGCTTTCTTT.

The chain links TRBV4-1 to TRBJ2-3; TRBD2 aligns across 7 bases. J was trimmed by 4 bases and V by 1 base; bases with no gene match: 2. The germline CDR1 and CDR2 sequences are MGHRA and YSYEKL. There are 14 residues in the CDR3. The CDR3 region is CASSQGTRADTQYF. As DNA, the CDR3 is TGCGCCAGCAGCCAAGGGACTAGGGCAGATACGCAGTATTTT.

This clonotype was seen a few times. The chain links TRBV5-1 to TRBJ2-1, with TRBD2 identical over 9 bases. The CDR3 runs 15 residues. Germline V CDR1 and CDR2: SGHRS, YFSETQ. Unmatched junction bases numbered 8, after V lost 3 bases and J lost 7 bases. DNA for the CDR3: TGCGCCAGCAGCTCCCCGGGACTAGCAGGGAATGAGCAGTTCTTC. It specifies CASSSPGLAGNEQFF.

This clonotype occurred many times. The rearrangement joins TRBV27 to TRBJ1-2; D gene ambiguous. The CDR3 runs 13 residues. Germline V gene data show CDR1 as MNHEY and CDR2 as SMNVEV (reference sequence). Trimming removed 0 bases at V and 5 bases at J, with 7 bases between. The CDR3 sequence is CASSLSREYGYTF. In DNA form, the CDR3 reads TGTGCCAGCAGTTTATCCCGGGAGTATGGCTACACCTTC.

The chain joins TRBV11-3 to TRBJ1-1; no reliable D call. The CDR3 is made up of 16 amino acids. CDR1 and CDR2 from the germline V gene are SGHNT and YENEEA. V was shortened by 0 bases and J by 7 bases, with 18 bases between the two germline ends. CDR3 residues: CASSLDIGPSGGEAFF. CDR3 coding DNA: TGTGCCAGCAGCTTAGATATCGGCCCCTCGGGAGGTGAAGCTTTCTTT. The whole variable domain, remainder taken from reference TRBV11-3 and TRBJ1-1, is EAGVVQSPRYKIIEKKQPVAFWCNPISGHNTLYWYLQNLGQGPELLIRYENEEAVDDSQLPKDRFSAERLKGVDSTLKIQPAELGDSAVYLCASSLDIGPSGGEAFFGQGTRLTVV.

This clonotype was seen a handful of times. The CDR3 DNA reads as TGTGCCATCAGTAAGGGGACTAGTAGCTCCTACAATGAGCAGTTCTTC. Protein: CAISKGTSSSYNEQFF. The V gene is TRBV10-3, the J gene TRBJ2-1, with 8 bases lining up with TRBD2. The germline V gene encodes CDR1 ENHRY and CDR2 SYGVKD. The V and J ends lost 5 bases and 0 bases, in that order; junction bases with no gene match: 6. The CDR3 has 16 residues.

The chain employs TRBV5-1 and TRBJ1-4; 9 nucleotides line up with TRBD1. The CDR3 is 14 amino acids. Germline V gene data show CDR1 as SGHRS and CDR2 as YFSETQ. V trimming: 4 bases; J trimming: 7 bases; junction bases outside the gene matches: 5. The CDR3 loop reads CASSGGTGFEKLFF. The CDR3 coding sequence is TGCGCCAGCAGCGGCGGGACAGGGTTTGAAAAACTGTTTTTT.

The rearrangement joins TRBV19 to TRBJ2-3; 9 nucleotides match TRBD2. CDR1 LNHDA and CDR2 SQIVND come from the germline V gene (reference sequence). Germline trimming cut 7 bases from V and 5 bases from J; bases unmatched to any gene: 10. This CDR3 contains 15 residues. The CDR3 region is CASTARGRDGDTQYF. The CDR3 DNA reads as TGTGCCAGTACCGCTCGCGGGAGGGACGGAGATACGCAGTATTTT.

There are a few counts of this clonotype. For the CDR3, the DNA is TGTGCCAGCACTATGGGGCGGCACCAAGAGACCCAGTACTTC. The encoded protein is CASTMGRHQETQYF. The chain carries TRBV12-3 or TRBV12-4 and TRBJ2-5; D perhaps matches TRBD1 (5 bases). Trimming cost V 7 bases and J 0 bases, with 12 bases left between them. This CDR3 comprises 14 residues.

In this sample, this clonotype turned up many times. This rearrangement joins TRBV7-2 to TRBJ1-1; D may be TRBD1 (5 bases). V dropped 4 bases and J dropped 0 bases, with 9 bases sitting between them. CDR1 is SGHTA, CDR2 FQGNSA, per germline. The CDR3 totals 14 residues. The CDR3 sequence is CASSSGTVNTEAFF. CDR3 DNA: TGTGCCAGCAGCTCGGGGACGGTGAACACTGAAGCTTTCTTT.

This clonotype was recorded at least ten times. This chain uses TRBV6-5 with TRBJ2-3, with 12 bases lining up with TRBD2. CDR3 length: 17 amino acids. Trimming removed 2 bases from V and 3 bases from J; junction bases left unmatched: 6. Germline V lookup: CDR1 MNHEY, CDR2 SVGAGI. The CDR3 sequence: CASSYDPLAGGTDTQYF. The DNA of the CDR3 is TGTGCCAGCAGTTACGACCCACTAGCGGGAGGTACAGATACGCAGTATTTT.

The gene calls are TRBV4-1 and TRBJ2-7, with D perhaps TRBD1 (5 bases). The V end lost 1 base, the J end lost 6 bases, and 7 bases lay between the germline ends. The CDR3 spans 12 residues. Germline loops: CDR1 MGHRA, CDR2 YSYEKL. The CDR3 protein is CASSQGDSEQYF. Written as DNA, the CDR3 is TGCGCCAGCAGCCAAGGCGACAGCGAGCAGTACTTC.